This record covers a single TCR beta chain. Study processing details: Samples ranged from about 23,224 to 690,600 TCRs, with a median of approximately 91,000. Each CDR3 protein gets one entry after TCRdb re-called the RACE reads with MiXCR. TCRdb's processing, not the authors', yielded these V and J calls. The sample has 90,000 to 110,000 distinct CDR3 sequences, less than 35% seen once. The sample originates from a study of human T cells and chemical hapten exposure. The wider study: TCR yields per sample varied mostly from small pooled library volume differences.

Regarding time point: patch test 3, about 24 weeks after DPC sensitization. Treatment of the sample: therapeutic diphenylcyclopropenone sensitization with weekly scalp DPC. Blood was drawn before each patch test was applied. V was cut by 6 bases and J by 3 bases, with 14 bases left in between. The CDR3 runs 14 residues. The rearrangement joins TRBV12-3 or TRBV12-4 to TRBJ2-5; the D gene is possibly TRBD1 (6 bases). This sequence originates from a man aged 40-49 years with alopecia areata. Some clones in this sample may be carry-over from other donors' samples. This material consisted of whole blood, taken in connection with sensitization to the hapten diphenylcyclopropenone (DPC). The CDR3, as DNA: TGTGCCAGCAGCCCGCAACAGGGAGAAGAGACCCAGTACTTC. Translated: CASSPQQGEETQYF.